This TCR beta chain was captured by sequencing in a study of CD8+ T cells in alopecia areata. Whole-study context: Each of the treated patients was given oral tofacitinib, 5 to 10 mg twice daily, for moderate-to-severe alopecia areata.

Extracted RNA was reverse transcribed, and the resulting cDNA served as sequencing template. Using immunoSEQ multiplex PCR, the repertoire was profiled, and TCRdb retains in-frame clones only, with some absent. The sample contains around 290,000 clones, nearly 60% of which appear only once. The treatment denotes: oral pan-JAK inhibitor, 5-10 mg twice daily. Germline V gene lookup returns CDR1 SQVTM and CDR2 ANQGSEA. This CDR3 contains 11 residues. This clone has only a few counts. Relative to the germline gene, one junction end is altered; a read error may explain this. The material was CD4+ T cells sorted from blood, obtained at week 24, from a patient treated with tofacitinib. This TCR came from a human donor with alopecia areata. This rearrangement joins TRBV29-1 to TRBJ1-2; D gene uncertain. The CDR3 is CSVTSSDSAQF. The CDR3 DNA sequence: TGCAGCGTTACCTCCTCAGATTCGGCTCAATTC.